The 9 T cell receptor beta chains listed next were all sequenced from one sample in a study of a mutant IDH1 vaccine in newly diagnosed glioma. Profiled with immunoSEQ multiplex PCR; TCRdb holds only in-frame clones, not every one. Of some 59,000 clones listed, roughly 80% were seen once; the top ten hold under 20%. Time point indicated: baseline, week 1 (first vaccination visit). Treatment: pre-vaccination baseline after standard-of-care therapy. The sample was PBMCs, taken from a glioma patient treated with radiotherapy, temozolomide or both. The receptors come from a man in his late teens or twenties with glioma.

The chain uses TRBV28 and TRBJ1-2; D is undetermined. Germline CDR1 and CDR2: MDHEN and SYDVKM. V was shortened by 5 bases and J by 6 bases, with 10 bases between the two germline ends. CDR3 length: 12 residues. CDR3 bases: TGTGCCAGCAGTGCCCAAGATAATGGCTACACCTTC. Encoded protein: CASSAQDNGYTF.

The table lists this clone with a few counts. This sequence joins TRBV30 and TRBJ1-4, with D tentatively TRBD1 (5 bases). In germline, CDR1 is GTSNPN, CDR2 SVGIG (reference sequence). The CDR3 has 12 residues. With 4 bases removed from V and 8 bases from J, the gap between germline ends came to 11 bases. The CDR3 DNA reads TGTGCCTGGACTGTCTGGGGCGAAAAACTGTTTTTT. This sequence encodes CAWTVWGEKLFF.

The sample holds a few counts of this clone. The V gene is TRBV6-6, the J gene TRBJ1-1; maybe TRBD1 (6 bases). V was clipped by 4 bases and J by 4 bases, with 13 bases between them. Germline CDR1 reads MNHNY; CDR2 reads SVGAGI (reference sequence). The CDR3 contains 14 residues. The chain's CDR3 is CASSSQGESTEAFF. CDR3 sequence (DNA): TGTGCCAGCAGTTCACAGGGAGAGAGCACTGAAGCTTTCTTT.

This clone has only one observation. V is TRBV14 and J is TRBJ1-4; D uncertain. This CDR3 has 13 amino acids. Per germline, CDR1 SGHDN and CDR2 FVKESK. V gave up 4 bases and J gave up 4 bases, with 7 bases separating them. CDR3 amino acids: CASSRGYNEKLFF. CDR3 coding DNA: TGTGCCAGCAGCCGCGGTTATAATGAAAAACTGTTTTTT.

This clone was recorded only once. The V and J genes are TRBV18 and TRBJ2-1; 8 nucleotides align to TRBD2. With 2 bases clipped from V and 1 base from J, the junction kept 1 base outside the gene matches. Germline CDR1 KGHSH, CDR2 LQKENI. This CDR3 has 15 residues. The chain's CDR3 is CASSPIAGSYNEQFF. The CDR3 nucleotides are TGTGCCAGCTCACCAATAGCGGGGTCCTACAATGAGCAGTTCTTC.

In its sample, this clone was seen once. The chain links TRBV6-5 to TRBJ1-2, with 7 positions matching TRBD1. The CDR3 covers 13 residues. V lost 2 bases and J lost 5; bases outside the gene matches: 2. CDR1 and CDR2 (germline): MNHEY, SVGAGI. Here the CDR3 DNA reads TGTGCCAGCAGTTACGAGGGGGCGTATGGCTACACCTTC. It codes for CASSYEGAYGYTF.

V is TRBV28 and J is TRBJ2-5; 10 bases map to TRBD1. With 5 bases clipped from V and 4 bases from J, the junction kept 7 bases outside the gene matches. The CDR3 is 15 amino acids. Looked up from germline, CDR1 is MDHEN and CDR2 is SYDVKM. CDR3 in DNA: TGTGCCAGCAGTCTCCCCGGGACAGGGGTAGAGACCCAGTACTTC. Amino acid sequence: CASSLPGTGVETQYF. Based on the CDR3 plus reference TRBV28 and TRBJ2-5, the full variable domain is DVKVTQSSRYLVKRTGEKVFLECVQDMDHENMFWYRQDPGLGLRLIYFSYDVKMKEKGDIPEGYSVSREKKERFSLILESASTNQTSMYLCASSLPGTGVETQYFGPGTRLLVL.

The chain combines TRBV15 with TRBJ1-1; D gene unclear. Germline lookup yields CDR1 LNHNV and CDR2 YYDKDF (reference sequence). Between the trimmed V and J ends, which lost 2 bases and 3 bases, there was a span of 10 bases. This CDR3 contains 14 residues. The DNA for the CDR3 is TGTGCCACCAGCAGACCGCACTGGGACACTGAAGCTTTCTTT. Translating gives CATSRPHWDTEAFF. Looking up the rest from reference TRBV15 and TRBJ1-1 gives the full variable domain: DAMVIQNPRYQVTQFGKPVTLSCSQTLNHNVMYWYQQKSSQAPKLLFHYYDKDFNNEADTPDNFQSRRPNTSFCFLDIRSPGLGDTAMYLCATSRPHWDTEAFFGQGTRLTVV.

The J gene is TRBJ1-1, the V gene TRBV1. TRBV1 counts as a pseudogene. The CDR3 totals 13 residues. The CDR3 DNA reads as TGCACCAGCAGCCAAGGGAGGATCACTGAAGCTTTCTTT. This sequence encodes CTSSQGRITEAFF.